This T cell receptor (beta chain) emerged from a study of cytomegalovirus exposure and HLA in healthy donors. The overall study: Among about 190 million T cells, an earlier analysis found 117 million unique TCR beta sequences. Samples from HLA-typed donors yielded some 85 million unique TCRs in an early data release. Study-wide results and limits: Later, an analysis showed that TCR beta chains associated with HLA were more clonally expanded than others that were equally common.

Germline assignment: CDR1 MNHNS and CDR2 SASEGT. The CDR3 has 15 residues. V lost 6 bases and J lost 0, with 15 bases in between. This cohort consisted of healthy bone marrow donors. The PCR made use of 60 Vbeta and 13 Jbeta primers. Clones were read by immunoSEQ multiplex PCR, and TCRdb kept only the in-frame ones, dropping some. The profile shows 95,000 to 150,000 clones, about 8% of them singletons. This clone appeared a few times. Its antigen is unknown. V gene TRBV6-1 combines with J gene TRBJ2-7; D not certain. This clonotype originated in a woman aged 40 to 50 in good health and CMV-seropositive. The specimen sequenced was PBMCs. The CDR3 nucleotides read TGTGCCAGCAGGGCCTCTACAGTGAGCTCCTACGAGCAGTACTTC. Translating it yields CASRASTVSSYEQYF.